The text below deals with one TCR beta chain. What it recognizes is unknown. This table comes from immunoSEQ multiplex PCR, and its TCRdb copy is limited to in-frame clones, with some not included. The sample lists about 43,000 clones; 83% were seen once. This sample stems from a study of PD-L1 blockade in urothelial cancer. Looking at the study overall: In the patient group, about 85% of the roughly 29 were males with bladder-origin urothelial cancer. Blood was evaluated 3 weeks (second dose) and 6 weeks after therapy began. General study findings and limits: Better survival was predicted when blood TCR clonality before treatment fell below the median.

As for time point: peripheral blood 6 weeks after treatment start. Trimming removed 5 bases from V and 4 bases from J, with 18 bases in between. Germline V gives CDR1 MNHNS, CDR2 SASEGT. There are 15 residues in the CDR3. The sequenced sample was PBMCs, obtained around atezolizumab (anti-PD-L1) treatment. This chain links TRBV6-1 with TRBJ2-7; possibly TRBD1 for D (6 bases). The receptor was isolated from a man between 60 and 75 years old with urothelial cancer. The CDR3 protein is CASSPRVGRGYEQYF. CDR3 DNA sequence: TGTGCCAGCAGTCCCCGGGTGGGCAGGGGTTACGAGCAGTACTTC.